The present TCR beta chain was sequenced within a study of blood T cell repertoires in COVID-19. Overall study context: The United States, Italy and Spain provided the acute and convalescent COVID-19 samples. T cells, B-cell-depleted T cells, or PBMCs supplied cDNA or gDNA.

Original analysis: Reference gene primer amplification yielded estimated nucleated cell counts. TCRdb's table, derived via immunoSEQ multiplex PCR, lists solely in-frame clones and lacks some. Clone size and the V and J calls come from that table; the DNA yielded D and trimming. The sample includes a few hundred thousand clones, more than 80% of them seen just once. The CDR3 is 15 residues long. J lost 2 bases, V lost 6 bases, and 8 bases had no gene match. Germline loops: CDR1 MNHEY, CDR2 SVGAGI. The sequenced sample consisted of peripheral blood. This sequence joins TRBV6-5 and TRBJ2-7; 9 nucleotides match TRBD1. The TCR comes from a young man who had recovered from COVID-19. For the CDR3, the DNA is TGTGCCAGCAGCCGCCCGGGACAGGGCACCTACGAGCAGTACTTC. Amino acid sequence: CASSRPGQGTYEQYF.